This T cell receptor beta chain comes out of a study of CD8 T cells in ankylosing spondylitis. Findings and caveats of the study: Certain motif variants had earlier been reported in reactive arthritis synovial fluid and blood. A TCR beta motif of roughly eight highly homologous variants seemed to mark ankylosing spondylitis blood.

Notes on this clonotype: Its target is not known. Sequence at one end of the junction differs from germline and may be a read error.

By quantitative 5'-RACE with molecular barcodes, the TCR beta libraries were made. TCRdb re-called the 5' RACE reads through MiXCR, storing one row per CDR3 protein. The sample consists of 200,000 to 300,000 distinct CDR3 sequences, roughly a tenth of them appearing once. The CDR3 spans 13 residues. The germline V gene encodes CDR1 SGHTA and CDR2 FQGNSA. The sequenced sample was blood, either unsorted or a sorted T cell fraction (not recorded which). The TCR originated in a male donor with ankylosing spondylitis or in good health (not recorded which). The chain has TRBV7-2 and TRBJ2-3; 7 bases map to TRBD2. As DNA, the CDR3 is TGTGCCAGCAGCTTACGGGGGGACGAAGGAGTGGTTTTT. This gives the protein CASSLRGDEGVVF.